The 7 T cell receptor beta chains listed next were all sequenced from one sample in a study of cytomegalovirus exposure and HLA in healthy donors. The primer mix had 60 Vbeta and 13 Jbeta primers. Here immunoSEQ multiplex PCR was the method, and the copy in TCRdb shows in-frame clones only, minus some. The data show fewer than 200,000 clones, around 76% seen once. Sequencing was performed on PBMCs. These receptors originate from a man aged 40-49 years in good health and CMV-seropositive.

The rearrangement links TRBV6-5 to TRBJ1-4; D uncertain. V dropped 0 bases and J dropped 3 bases, with 8 bases sitting between them. The germline V gene encodes CDR1 MNHEY and CDR2 SVGAGI. CDR3 length: 15 residues. CDR3 protein: CASSYSMPANEKLFF. The CDR3 region has the DNA TGTGCCAGCAGTTACTCGATGCCAGCTAATGAAAAACTGTTTTTT.

This sequence joins TRBV2 and TRBJ1-5; possibly TRBD1 for D (6 bases). This CDR3 region has 13 residues. V was clipped by 4 bases and J by 4 bases, with 8 bases between them. Germline loops: CDR1 SNHLY, CDR2 FYNNEI. The chain's CDR3 is CASSGQANQPQHF. In DNA form, the CDR3 reads TGTGCCAGCAGTGGACAGGCAAATCAGCCCCAGCATTTT.

J is TRBJ2-2 and V is TRBV7-2; TRBD1 aligns across 7 bases. The V segment lost 1 base and the J segment 6 bases; nucleotides outside the gene matches: 5. The germline gives CDR1 SGHTA, CDR2 FQGNSA. The CDR3 has 15 residues. DNA for the CDR3: TGTGCCAGCAGCTTAGACAGGGGCTCTTCCGGGGAGCTGTTTTTT. It encodes CASSLDRGSSGELFF.

Here the CDR3 reads CASNRQGYYGYTF. CDR3 DNA: TGTGCCAGCAACCGACAGGGGTACTATGGCTACACCTTC. The rearrangement joins TRBV9 to TRBJ1-2; 8 bases align to TRBD1. This CDR3 region has 13 residues. J gave up 3 bases and V 6 bases, and 4 bases lay outside the gene matches. Per the germline V gene, CDR1 is SGDLS and CDR2 is YYNGEE.

The V gene is TRBV11-2, the J gene TRBJ1-2; tentatively, D is TRBD1 (6 bases). Trimming took off 2 bases at V and 8 bases at J, with 12 bases between the two ends. The CDR3 has 13 amino acids. Germline CDR1 SGHAT, CDR2 FQNNGV. CDR3 coding DNA: TGTGCCAGCAGCTTACGTCAGGGGCGCGGCTACACCTTC. This translates into CASSLRQGRGYTF.

V gene TRBV10-3 combines with J gene TRBJ2-2; D possibly corresponds to TRBD2 (5 bases). V was trimmed by 4 bases and J by 0 bases, leaving 15 bases between them. Germline CDR1 ENHRY, CDR2 SYGVKD. The CDR3 runs 17 residues. The DNA for the CDR3 is TGTGCCATCAGTGGACTAACGGGAAAGGCGAACACCGGGGAGCTGTTTTTT. This codes for CAISGLTGKANTGELFF.

The chain combines TRBV4-1 with TRBJ2-3, with 11 bases lining up with TRBD2. V trimming: 0 bases; J trimming: 5 bases; junction bases outside the gene matches: 10. CDR3 length: 18 residues. Germline values: CDR1 MGHRA, CDR2 YSYEKL. CDR3 bases: TGCGCCAGCAGCCAAGACCCCGGGGTTAGCGGGGGGGGAGATACGCAGTATTTT. Protein sequence: CASSQDPGVSGGGDTQYF.